This T cell receptor beta chain is drawn from a study of T cell repertoires in cytomegalovirus infection. Whole-study context: Signatures in public TCR beta sequences pointed to both CMV infection and matching HLA type. Overall study results and limits: The study found HLA-C-restricted CMV-specific TCR beta clonotypes dominating the ex vivo response.

Via MiXCR, TCRdb re-called the reads, giving one row per CDR3 protein. The sample lists hundreds of thousands of distinct CDR3 sequences, 31% occurring once. CDR1 is MNHEY and CDR2 is SVGEGT in the germline V gene. The CDR3 has 14 residues. V was trimmed by 2 bases and J by 0 bases, leaving 4 bases between them. On this clonotype: Its antigen is unknown.

The V call is TRBV6-2 or TRBV6-3, the J call TRBJ1-4; D unresolved. The specimen comprised cultured CD8+ T cells from PBMCs, sampled from culture after CMV antigen stimulation. The TCR was taken from a human donor in good health (CMV status not recorded). Some clones in this sample may be carry-over from other donors' samples. The CDR3 DNA sequence: TGTGCCAGCAGTTACGGTGCAACTAATGAAAAACTGTTTTTT. Translation: CASSYGATNEKLFF.